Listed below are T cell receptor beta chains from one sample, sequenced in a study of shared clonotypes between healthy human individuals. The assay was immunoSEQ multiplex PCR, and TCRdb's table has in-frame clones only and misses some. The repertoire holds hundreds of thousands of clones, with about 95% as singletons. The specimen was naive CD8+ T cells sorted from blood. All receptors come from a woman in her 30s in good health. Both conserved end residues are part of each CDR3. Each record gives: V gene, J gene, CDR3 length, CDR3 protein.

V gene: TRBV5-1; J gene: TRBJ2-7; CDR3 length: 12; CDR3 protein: CASRTSGFEQYF
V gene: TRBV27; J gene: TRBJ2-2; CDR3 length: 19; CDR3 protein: CASPNLLLGSKNNTGELFF
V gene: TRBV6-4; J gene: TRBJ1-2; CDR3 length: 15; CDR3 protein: CASSQAPGQNYGYTF
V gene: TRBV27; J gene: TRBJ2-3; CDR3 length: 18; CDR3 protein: CASSLIGAVARSTDTQYF
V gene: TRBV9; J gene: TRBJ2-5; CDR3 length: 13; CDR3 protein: CASSVGSSETQYF
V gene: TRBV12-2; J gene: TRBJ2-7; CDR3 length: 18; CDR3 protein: CASRAKTGDDLYFYEQYF
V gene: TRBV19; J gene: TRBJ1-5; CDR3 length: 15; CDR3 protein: CASSIDAGTNQPQHF
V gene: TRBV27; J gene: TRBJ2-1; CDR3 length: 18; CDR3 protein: CASSLSVLRAGGTNEQFF
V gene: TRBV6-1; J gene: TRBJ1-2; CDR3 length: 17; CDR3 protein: CASSEGPGTGEIDGYTF
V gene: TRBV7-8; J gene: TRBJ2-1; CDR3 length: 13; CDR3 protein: CAIAGVSYNEQFF
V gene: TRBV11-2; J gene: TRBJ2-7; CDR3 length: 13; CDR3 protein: CASRTRESYEQYF